What follows is one T cell receptor (beta chain) and its context. The assay was immunoSEQ multiplex PCR, and TCRdb's table has in-frame clones only and misses some. The sample yields about 98,000 clones, 79% seen once. The sample belongs to a study of control samples from healthy donors and cancer patients. The sample was blood. The clonotype was recovered from a young woman in good health.

CDR3: CAWVGRGALYNEQFF. The CDR3 bases are TGTGCCTGGGTTGGGCGGGGGGCTCTTTACAATGAGCAGTTCTTC. The chain carries TRBV30 and TRBJ2-1; TRBD2 matches 8 bases. Trimming at V came to 5 bases and at J to 4 bases, leaving 10 bases not matched to a gene. The CDR3 runs to 15 residues. Germline values: CDR1 GTSNPN, CDR2 SVGIG (reference sequence).